These 30 T cell receptor beta chains were sequenced from one sample in a study of T cell responses to AZD1222 COVID-19 vaccine. Clones were read by immunoSEQ multiplex PCR, and TCRdb kept only the in-frame ones, dropping some. The data hold approximately 120,000 clones, with over 75% observed a single time. The material sequenced was peripheral blood, taken on day 0 of AZD1222 vaccination. Receptors were obtained from an adult in good health.

The chain combines TRBV12-3 or TRBV12-4 with TRBJ1-4; 8 bases agree with TRBD1. Trimming took 8 bases from V and 8 from J; bases not matched to a gene: 1. The CDR3 is 11 amino acids. The CDR3 DNA follows: TGTGCCAGCTCAGGGGGCGAAAAACTGTTTTTT. Translating gives CASSGGEKLFF.

This chain's CDR3 is CASSFQLTGELFF. For the CDR3, the DNA is TGTGCCAGCAGTTTTCAGTTGACCGGGGAGCTGTTTTTT. The chain employs TRBV27 and TRBJ2-2; D ambiguous. Germline CDR1 MNHEY, CDR2 SMNVEV (reference sequence). Trimming pared 3 bases from V and 5 bases from J, leaving 7 bases between. The CDR3 runs 13 residues.

This chain joins TRBV5-1 and TRBJ1-1; D is undetermined. V was clipped by 3 bases and J by 3 bases, with 9 bases between them. The CDR3 runs 13 residues. Germline lookup yields CDR1 SGHRS and CDR2 YFSETQ. The CDR3 region has the DNA TGCGCCAGCAGCTGGGATCATTACACTGAAGCTTTCTTT. Amino acid sequence: CASSWDHYTEAFF. Complete variable domain (other parts from reference TRBV5-1 and TRBJ1-1): KAGVTQTPRYLIKTRGQQVTLSCSPISGHRSVSWYQQTPGQGLQFLFEYFSETQRNKGNFPGRFSGRQFSNSRSEMNVSTLELGDSALYLCASSWDHYTEAFFGQGTRLTVV.

The rearrangement links TRBV9 to TRBJ1-4, with 9 nucleotides matching TRBD1. Looked up from germline, CDR1 is SGDLS and CDR2 is YYNGEE. This CDR3 contains 15 residues. J lost 7 bases, V lost 4 bases, and 8 bases had no gene match. The DNA for the CDR3 is TGTGCCAGCAGCTCCGACAGGGGGAGTTTTGAAAAACTGTTTTTT. As protein: CASSSDRGSFEKLFF.

This clone appeared a single time. This sequence joins TRBV6-4 and TRBJ2-3, with D possibly being TRBD1 or TRBD2 (5 bases each). Germline CDR1 is MRHNA and CDR2 is SNTAGT. Trimming shortened V by 0 bases and J by 11 bases, and 12 bases separated the two germline ends. The CDR3 runs 13 residues. CDR3 sequence: CASSDSPRDGQYF. The DNA of the CDR3 is TGTGCCAGCAGTGACTCGCCCCGGGACGGGCAGTATTTT.

The chain carries TRBV11-3 and TRBJ1-6; the D is unclear. The V end lost 5 bases, the J end lost 3 bases, and 11 bases lay between the germline ends. CDR1 is SGHNT and CDR2 is YENEEA in the germline V gene. The CDR3 loop spans 15 amino acids. The CDR3 sequence is CASSPEAIYNSPLHF. The CDR3 DNA is TGTGCCAGCAGCCCCGAGGCTATCTATAATTCACCCCTCCACTTT.

This chain links TRBV7-9 with TRBJ1-6, with unresolved D. CDR1 and CDR2 from the germline V gene are SEHNR and FQNEAQ (reference sequence). CDR3 length: 12 amino acids. V lost 4 bases, J lost 14 bases, and 12 bases lay in between. The CDR3 DNA is TGTGCCAGCAGCTCGGTGGGCAACACCCTCCACTTT. It encodes CASSSVGNTLHF. The full variable domain, completed using reference TRBV7-9 and TRBJ1-6, is DTGVSQNPRHKITKRGQNVTFRCDPISEHNRLYWYRQTLGQGPEFLTYFQNEAQLEKSRLLSDRFSAERPKGSFSTLEIQRTEQGDSAMYLCASSSVGNTLHFGNGTRLTVT.

This chain joins TRBV6-5 and TRBJ1-2; 8 nucleotides agree with TRBD1. The CDR3 runs 15 residues. Germline trimming cut 0 bases from V and 5 bases from J; bases unmatched to any gene: 5. Germline V gives CDR1 MNHEY, CDR2 SVGAGI. The CDR3 spells CASSYSHRGNYGYTF. The DNA of the CDR3 is TGTGCCAGCAGTTACTCACACAGGGGGAATTATGGCTACACCTTC.

The chain uses TRBV5-6 and TRBJ2-7; 13 bases map to TRBD2. V lost 4 bases, J lost 3 bases, and 4 bases stayed unmatched. CDR3 size: 15 residues. CDR1 is SGHDT and CDR2 is YYEEEE in the germline V gene. This CDR3 reads CASSAGLAGHYEQYV. The CDR3 bases are TGTGCCAGCAGCGCGGGACTAGCGGGACACTACGAGCAGTACGTC.

The chain couples TRBV30 to TRBJ1-1, with TRBD1 as a possible D gene (6 bases). Trimming pared 3 bases from V and 0 bases from J, leaving 17 bases between. CDR1 is GTSNPN and CDR2 is SVGIG in the germline V gene (reference sequence). This CDR3 has 16 amino acids. The CDR3 loop reads CAWRALLRGLNTEAFF. CDR3 bases: TGTGCCTGGAGGGCCCTCCTTCGGGGGCTGAACACTGAAGCTTTCTTT.

The chain employs TRBV7-9 and TRBJ1-2; D not resolved. Trimming cost V 2 bases and J 2 bases, with 3 bases left between them. The CDR3 runs to 12 residues. CDR1 is SEHNR, CDR2 FQNEAQ, per germline (reference sequence). CDR3 in amino acids: CASSLTNYGYTF. DNA of the CDR3: TGTGCCAGCAGCTTAACAAACTATGGCTACACCTTC.

This clone has only one observation. V usage is TRBV5-6 and J usage is TRBJ1-1, with TRBD1 as a possible D gene (6 bases). CDR1 is SGHDT and CDR2 is YYEEEE in the germline V gene. The V end was cut by 1 base, the J end by 1 base, with 8 bases between. This CDR3 spans 14 amino acids. CDR3 residues: CASSLFRGNTEAFF. In DNA, the CDR3 is TGTGCCAGCAGCTTGTTCAGGGGGAACACTGAAGCTTTCTTT.

The rearrangement uses TRBV28 and TRBJ1-5, with 9 bases aligning to TRBD1. The length of the CDR3 is 15 residues. V shed 7 bases and J 0 bases; nucleotides not matched to a gene: 4. Germline CDR1 is MDHEN and CDR2 is SYDVKM. CDR3 bases: TGTGCCAGCAAAACAGGGGGCGTTAGCAATCAGCCCCAGCATTTT. Its translation: CASKTGGVSNQPQHF. Full variable domain (missing parts from reference TRBV28 and TRBJ1-5): DVKVTQSSRYLVKRTGEKVFLECVQDMDHENMFWYRQDPGLGLRLIYFSYDVKMKEKGDIPEGYSVSREKKERFSLILESASTNQTSMYLCASKTGGVSNQPQHFGDGTRLSIL.

The chain's CDR3 is CASSLVVAGNYNEQFF. The CDR3 nucleotides read TGTGCCAGCAGCTTAGTAGTAGCGGGCAACTACAATGAGCAGTTCTTC. The chain carries TRBV11-2 and TRBJ2-1, with 7 bases aligning to TRBD2. Germline V CDR1 and CDR2: SGHAT, FQNNGV. With 1 base clipped from V and 3 bases from J, the junction kept 6 bases outside the gene matches. There are 16 residues in the CDR3.

J is TRBJ1-2 and V is TRBV5-6, with a tentative D call TRBD1 (5 bases). The V and J ends lost 3 bases and 0 bases respectively, with 15 bases between them. The CDR3 runs 16 residues. The germline CDR1 and CDR2 sequences are SGHDT and YYEEEE. CDR3 bases: TGTGCCAGCAGCTCCCGGGTGGGGGTAGCTAACTATGGCTACACCTTC. The encoded protein is CASSSRVGVANYGYTF.

The chain has TRBV4-2 and TRBJ1-1; the D is unclear. Trimming took off 2 bases at V and 1 base at J, with 11 bases between the two ends. The germline gives CDR1 LGHNA, CDR2 YNFKEQ. This CDR3 spans 15 amino acids. The CDR3 DNA reads as TGTGCCAGCAGCCAAAATCAGGTAACGAACACTGAAGCTTTCTTT. Translated: CASSQNQVTNTEAFF.

This chain joins TRBV4-3 and TRBJ2-1; no definite D call. Trimming shortened V by 1 base and J by 5 bases, and 6 bases separated the two germline ends. The CDR3 has 13 residues. The V gene's germline CDR1 is LGHNA and CDR2 YSLEER. The CDR3 loop is CASSQGQHNEQFF. CDR3 bases: TGCGCCAGCAGCCAAGGGCAGCACAATGAGCAGTTCTTC.

The chain combines TRBV4-3 with TRBJ2-1; D remains unclear. CDR3 length equals 14 residues. Trimming took 4 bases from V and 4 from J, leaving 11 bases between them. Germline V lookup: CDR1 LGHNA, CDR2 YSLEER. The CDR3 DNA reads TGCGCCAGCAGCCCCTTAGAACCATACAATGAGCAGTTCTTC. Its protein product is CASSPLEPYNEQFF.

The chain recombines TRBV18 with TRBJ1-2; 7 nucleotides line up with TRBD1. J was trimmed by 6 bases and V by 2 bases; bases with no gene match: 12. The CDR3 covers 16 residues. CDR1 is KGHSH and CDR2 is LQKENI in the germline V gene. CDR3 DNA sequence: TGTGCCAGCTCACCAAGTTTCCGACAGGGAGAGAATGGCTACACCTTC. It is translated as CASSPSFRQGENGYTF.

The J gene is TRBJ1-6, the V gene TRBV5-1, with D unresolved. The germline V gene has CDR1 SGHRS and CDR2 YFSETQ. This CDR3 is 12 amino acids long. Trimming stripped 5 bases from V and 7 bases from J, with 7 bases between. In DNA form, the CDR3 reads TGCGCCAGCAGTCTGGACAATTCACCCCTCCACTTT. This codes for CASSLDNSPLHF. The full variable domain, its missing parts supplied by reference TRBV5-1 and TRBJ1-6, is KAGVTQTPRYLIKTRGQQVTLSCSPISGHRSVSWYQQTPGQGLQFLFEYFSETQRNKGNFPGRFSGRQFSNSRSEMNVSTLELGDSALYLCASSLDNSPLHFGNGTRLTVT.

In this sample, this clone turned up once. This chain joins TRBV19 and TRBJ2-1, with 7 bases that match TRBD2. The V gene's germline CDR1 is LNHDA and CDR2 SQIVND (reference sequence). The CDR3 has 16 amino acids. V was pared by 5 bases and J by 4 bases, with 11 bases of the junction left unmatched. DNA for the CDR3: TGTGCCAGTAGTTCACACCCTAGCGGCCCTTACAATGAGCAGTTCTTC. Protein product: CASSSHPSGPYNEQFF.

In nucleotides, the CDR3 is TGTGCCAGCAGGGACAGTCCCTCCTACGAGCAGTACTTC. The encoded protein is CASRDSPSYEQYF. The chain joins TRBV6-6 to TRBJ2-7, with D maybe TRBD1 (6 bases). Germline assignment: CDR1 MNHNY and CDR2 SVGAGI (reference sequence). Trimming pared 6 bases from V and 0 bases from J, leaving 9 bases between. The CDR3 consists of 13 residues.

The gene calls are TRBV27 and TRBJ1-5; a possible D gene is TRBD1 (6 bases). The CDR3 runs 16 residues. V lost 6 bases to trimming and J lost 12 bases, with 27 bases between them. Germline V gives CDR1 MNHEY, CDR2 SMNVEV (reference sequence). CDR3 bases: TGTGCCAGCAGCTCCGACAGGTTCGTTTATCCGCTGGGCCAGCATTTT. It specifies CASSSDRFVYPLGQHF.

The V and J genes are TRBV5-1 and TRBJ2-3; TRBD1 matches 9 bases. Germline trimming cut 1 base from V and 2 bases from J; bases unmatched to any gene: 8. Germline lookup yields CDR1 SGHRS and CDR2 YFSETQ. The length of the CDR3 is 17 residues. DNA of the CDR3: TGCGCCAGCAGCTTGCCCACAGGGGGCGTGTCCACAGATACGCAGTATTTT. This codes for CASSLPTGGVSTDTQYF. The whole variable domain, remainder taken from reference TRBV5-1 and TRBJ2-3, is KAGVTQTPRYLIKTRGQQVTLSCSPISGHRSVSWYQQTPGQGLQFLFEYFSETQRNKGNFPGRFSGRQFSNSRSEMNVSTLELGDSALYLCASSLPTGGVSTDTQYFGPGTRLTVL.

This clone was seen more than once but under ten times. The chain joins TRBV7-2 to TRBJ1-4, with unresolved D. V was shortened by 1 base and J by 4 bases, with 10 bases between the two germline ends. The CDR3 length is 15 residues. CDR1 is SGHTA, CDR2 FQGNSA, per germline. The CDR3 loop is CASSLEGSNNEKLFF. The CDR3 nucleotides read TGTGCCAGCAGCTTAGAAGGCAGTAATAATGAAAAACTGTTTTTT.

This rearrangement joins TRBV5-1 to TRBJ2-7, with D uncertain. Germline CDR1 SGHRS, CDR2 YFSETQ. Trimming shortened V by 0 bases and J by 6 bases, and 10 bases separated the two germline ends. CDR3 length equals 13 residues. The CDR3 loop is CASSLESVAEQYF. The CDR3 DNA is TGCGCCAGCAGCTTGGAATCTGTCGCCGAGCAGTACTTC.

This chain connects TRBV3-1 (or the pseudogene TRBV3-2) to TRBJ2-7, with D perhaps TRBD1 or TRBD2 (5 bases each). This CDR3 is 17 amino acids long. Germline V CDR1 and CDR2: LGHDT, YNNKEL (reference sequence). V dropped 1 base and J dropped 1 base, with 17 bases sitting between them. CDR3 loop: CASSQVGQGDHSYEQYF. DNA for the CDR3: TGTGCCAGCAGCCAAGTAGGCCAAGGGGACCATTCCTACGAGCAGTACTTC.

The chain has TRBV4-2 and TRBJ1-2; 9 bases map to TRBD1. The germline V gene has CDR1 LGHNA and CDR2 YNFKEQ. The CDR3 loop spans 15 amino acids. V lost 0 bases and J lost 4; bases outside the gene matches: 3. The CDR3 sequence: CASSQDGGQGYGYTF. The CDR3 DNA is TGTGCCAGCAGCCAAGATGGGGGACAGGGCTATGGCTACACCTTC.

The chain recombines TRBV12-3 or TRBV12-4 with TRBJ1-2; D is unresolved. Trimming stripped 4 bases from V and 8 bases from J, with 11 bases between. The CDR3 has 12 residues. CDR3 protein: CASSWASRGYTF. CDR3 in DNA: TGTGCCAGCAGTTGGGCTTCTCGGGGCTACACCTTC.

V is TRBV2 and J is TRBJ2-7, with D perhaps TRBD2 (6 bases). V lost 7 bases to trimming and J lost 2 bases, with 15 bases between them. This CDR3 contains 14 residues. Germline values: CDR1 SNHLY, CDR2 FYNNEI. The CDR3 bases are TGTGCCAGCATGGGGGACTTTTCAGCCTACGAGCAGTACTTC. The encoded protein is CASMGDFSAYEQYF.